This T cell receptor (beta chain) was obtained from a study of CD8+ T cells in alopecia areata. The study, taken as a whole, reports: Across lesional scalp, and particularly alopecia totalis/universalis, clonality surpassed that of normal scalp. When scalp samples are sequenced, resident alphabeta T cells of normal skin are also captured.

Germline assignment: CDR1 SGHTA and CDR2 FQGNSA. V was trimmed by 2 bases and J by 3 bases, leaving 16 bases between them. The CDR3 runs to 16 residues. cDNA prepared by RNA extraction and subsequent reverse transcription served as the template for sequencing. The table came from immunoSEQ multiplex PCR; TCRdb's copy has only in-frame clones and leaves some out. The repertoire holds 110,000 or so clones, with roughly 69% as singletons. As for this clone: The antigen is not known.

The receptor's source is a human donor in good health. The chain combines TRBV7-2 with TRBJ2-5, with a possible D match to TRBD2 (5 bases). The sequenced sample was CD4+ T cells sorted from blood. Written as DNA, the CDR3 is TGTGCCAGCAGCTTACAACGCGGGCGGGCCGAAGAGACCCAGTACTTC. Translation gives CASSLQRGRAEETQYF.